Each of the 28 T cell receptor beta chains below was sequenced from the same sample in a study of shared clonotypes between healthy human individuals. Clones were read by immunoSEQ multiplex PCR, and TCRdb kept only the in-frame ones, dropping some. The table includes over 850,000 clones, about four fifths detected once. Source material: memory CD4+ T cells from PBMCs. The subset here: CD45RA-negative fraction. These receptors were collected from a man aged 18 to 29 in good health. Some clones in this sample may be carry-over from other donors' samples.

The CDR3 DNA sequence: TGTGCCAGCAGTTTAAGGAGAGGGGGTGGGAACACTGAAGCTTTCTTT. It is translated as CASSLRRGGGNTEAFF. The chain couples TRBV27 to TRBJ1-1; possibly TRBD1 for D (6 bases). Trimming removed 2 bases from V and 1 base from J, with 14 bases in between. Germline V gives CDR1 MNHEY, CDR2 SMNVEV (reference sequence). The CDR3 totals 16 residues.

In its sample, this clone was seen a few times. The chain links TRBV6-5 to TRBJ2-5; D not certain. V was shortened by 2 bases and J by 2 bases, with 0 bases between the two germline ends. Per the germline V gene, CDR1 is MNHEY and CDR2 is SVGAGI. The CDR3 length is 11 residues. The CDR3 DNA follows: TGTGCCAGCAGTTACCAAGAGACCCAGTACTTC. Its translation is CASSYQETQYF.

The chain joins TRBV28 to TRBJ2-4; D might be TRBD1 (5 bases). CDR1 MDHEN and CDR2 SYDVKM come from the germline V gene. This CDR3 has 15 amino acids. Trimming stripped 8 bases from V and 0 bases from J, with 14 bases between. In nucleotides, the CDR3 is TGTGCCAGCTCACAGGCAGGGCTAGCCAAAAACATTCAGTACTTC. Amino acid sequence: CASSQAGLAKNIQYF.

This sequence joins TRBV5-1 and TRBJ2-3; a possible D gene is TRBD2 (5 bases). This CDR3 region has 16 residues. In germline, CDR1 is SGHRS, CDR2 YFSETQ. Trimming pared 3 bases from V and 1 base from J, leaving 15 bases between. DNA for the CDR3: TGCGCCAGCAGCTGGACCTTTGGGCGGGGCACAGATACGCAGTATTTT. The encoded protein is CASSWTFGRGTDTQYF.

V usage is TRBV5-1 and J usage is TRBJ1-1; tentative D call: TRBD1 (6 bases). The length of the CDR3 is 13 residues. V lost 5 bases and J lost 5, with 13 bases in between. Germline values: CDR1 SGHRS, CDR2 YFSETQ. DNA of the CDR3: TGCGCCAGCAGGCGAGCAGGGGATACTGAAGCTTTCTTT. Its protein product is CASRRAGDTEAFF.

The chain has TRBV28 and TRBJ1-4; no clear D. There are 13 residues in the CDR3. Germline CDR1 is MDHEN and CDR2 is SYDVKM. Trimming removed 7 bases at V and 3 bases at J, with 9 bases between. CDR3 nucleotide sequence: TGTGCCAGCAAGGTGGGAGCTAATGAAAAACTGTTTTTT. Amino acid sequence: CASKVGANEKLFF.

This chain joins TRBV7-3 and TRBJ2-5; D possibly uses TRBD1 or TRBD2 (5 bases each). The germline V gene has CDR1 SGHTA and CDR2 FQGTGA. Trimming took 2 bases from V and 5 from J, leaving 15 bases between them. CDR3 size: 15 residues. The CDR3 DNA is TGTGCCAGCAGCTTAGCTGGGACGCTCGAGGAGACCCAGTACTTC. Translating gives CASSLAGTLEETQYF.

The V gene is TRBV28, the J gene TRBJ1-2, with D hard to call. CDR1 is MDHEN, CDR2 SYDVKM, per germline. The CDR3 spans 14 residues. Trimming removed 5 bases from V and 4 bases from J, with 14 bases in between. CDR3 residues: CASSPMGTGYGYTF. The CDR3 DNA sequence: TGTGCCAGCAGTCCAATGGGCACGGGCTATGGCTACACCTTC.

The chain recombines TRBV11-3 with TRBJ2-3; 11 nucleotides match TRBD2. J gave up 5 bases and V 5 bases, and 9 bases lay outside the gene matches. The germline V gene encodes CDR1 SGHNT and CDR2 YENEEA. The CDR3 contains 16 residues. The CDR3 region is CASSPRLAGSRDTQYF. CDR3 DNA sequence: TGTGCCAGCAGCCCACGACTAGCGGGGTCCAGAGATACGCAGTATTTT.

In the case of this clone: This specimen includes other DNA sequences encoding the same CDR3. The rearrangement uses TRBV11-2 and TRBJ1-5; no reliable D call. Germline-derived CDR1 and CDR2 are SGHAT and FQNNGV. This CDR3 contains 14 residues. V lost 1 base to trimming and J lost 6 bases, with 10 bases between them. The DNA for the CDR3 is TGTGCCAGCAGCTTAGCAGGACCCGGTCAGCCCCAGCATTTT. Its translation: CASSLAGPGQPQHF.

The V gene is TRBV4-1, the J gene TRBJ1-2; D may be TRBD1 (5 bases). This CDR3 is 15 amino acids long. V lost 1 base, J lost 2 bases, and 11 bases lay in between. Germline V lookup: CDR1 MGHRA, CDR2 YSYEKL. CDR3 sequence reads: CASSQVVTGNYGYTF. CDR3 DNA sequence: TGCGCCAGCAGCCAAGTCGTAACAGGAAACTATGGCTACACCTTC.

A word on this clone: A read error likely explains this, since a far larger clone differs by one base. Other DNA variants within this sample encode the same CDR3. The chain employs TRBV7-3 and TRBJ2-6; 9 positions agree with TRBD1. The CDR3 has 17 amino acids. Per the germline V gene, CDR1 is SGHTA and CDR2 is FQGTGA. For the CDR3, the DNA is TGCGCCAGCAGCTTACAGGGGGCACCCTCTGGGGCCAACGTCCTGACTTTC. Its translation: CASSLQGAPSGANVLTF.

V and J are TRBV11-2 and TRBJ2-7; D remains ambiguous. The CDR3 has 14 residues. Per germline, CDR1 SGHAT and CDR2 FQNNGV. V was trimmed by 3 bases and J by 0 bases, leaving 9 bases between them. The CDR3 DNA is TGTGCCAGCAGCTTCTGGACGGACTCCTACGAGCAGTACTTC. Translating it yields CASSFWTDSYEQYF.

This clone was counted only a few times. The chain couples TRBV19 to TRBJ2-3; TRBD2 matches at 8 bases. The length of the CDR3 is 17 residues. Germline V lookup: CDR1 LNHDA, CDR2 SQIVND (reference sequence). The V segment lost 7 bases and the J segment 6 bases; nucleotides outside the gene matches: 18. Here the CDR3 reads CASTRSRGAGDGDTQYF. DNA for the CDR3: TGTGCCAGTACCCGAAGCCGAGGAGCGGGAGACGGGGATACGCAGTATTTT.

V gene TRBV4-2 combines with J gene TRBJ2-3; TRBD2 matches 10 bases. Germline lookup yields CDR1 LGHNA and CDR2 YNFKEQ. The CDR3 has 17 residues. V lost 0 bases to trimming and J lost 4 bases; unmatched junction nucleotides: 7. The CDR3 here is CASSQEGASGSADTQYF. CDR3 sequence (DNA): TGTGCCAGCAGCCAAGAAGGAGCTAGCGGGAGTGCAGATACGCAGTATTTT.

The chain joins TRBV28 to TRBJ1-2; D is undetermined. Germline V gene lookup returns CDR1 MDHEN and CDR2 SYDVKM. V gave up 6 bases and J gave up 7 bases, with 18 bases separating them. This CDR3 spans 14 amino acids. The CDR3 nucleotides are TGTGCCAGCAGCCCCCCCAGGCGAGAAACTGGCTACACCTTC. Protein: CASSPPRRETGYTF.

To note about this clone: The same CDR3 can be traced to other DNA sequences in this sample. This chain links TRBV7-9 with TRBJ2-7; D remains ambiguous. Trimming pared 1 base from V and 1 base from J, leaving 5 bases between. The CDR3 covers 13 residues. In germline, CDR1 is SEHNR, CDR2 FQNEAQ (reference sequence). CDR3 amino acids: CASSLGRSYEQYF. In nucleotides, the CDR3 is TGTGCCAGCAGCTTAGGCAGATCCTACGAGCAGTACTTC.

The V call is TRBV12-5, the J call TRBJ2-1, with D perhaps TRBD1 or TRBD2 (5 bases each). Germline V lookup: CDR1 LGHNT, CDR2 FRNRAP. Trimming pared 4 bases from V and 4 bases from J, leaving 11 bases between. The CDR3 has 14 amino acids. The CDR3 spells CASGSRDPYNEQFF. The CDR3 coding sequence is TGTGCTAGTGGTTCCCGGGACCCTTACAATGAGCAGTTCTTC.

This chain joins TRBV5-4 and TRBJ2-7; TRBD2 aligns across 7 bases. The CDR3 runs 16 residues. In germline, CDR1 is SGHNT, CDR2 YYREEE (reference sequence). The V segment lost 4 bases and the J segment 4 bases; nucleotides outside the gene matches: 14. The CDR3 DNA sequence: TGTGCCAGCAGCCCCGGGGGGTCCGACCAACCTTACGAGCAGTACTTC. Translated: CASSPGGSDQPYEQYF. Combining the CDR3 with reference TRBV5-4 and TRBJ2-7 gives the whole variable domain ETGVTQSPTHLIKTRGQQVTLRCSSQSGHNTVSWYQQALGQGPQFIFQYYREEENGRGNFPPRFSGLQFPNYSSELNVNALELDDSALYLCASSPGGSDQPYEQYFGPGTRLTVT.

This clone was seen only a few times. The chain links TRBV5-1 to TRBJ2-7, with TRBD1 matching over 9 bases. This CDR3 is built from 15 residues. Germline values: CDR1 SGHRS, CDR2 YFSETQ. The junction had 9 bases not matched to a gene; V was cut back by 3 bases and J by 5 bases. The CDR3 loop is CASSSTQGAPNEQYF. CDR3 nucleotide sequence: TGCGCCAGCAGCTCCACACAGGGGGCGCCTAACGAGCAGTACTTC.

This chain links TRBV2 with TRBJ2-3, with 9 bases lining up with TRBD2. The germline gives CDR1 SNHLY, CDR2 FYNNEI. V shed 7 bases and J 5 bases; nucleotides not matched to a gene: 4. The CDR3 loop spans 13 amino acids. CDR3 DNA sequence: TGTGCCAGCACTTCAGCGGGAGGAGATACGCAGTATTTT. It is translated as CASTSAGGDTQYF.

This clone was detected ten times or more. CDR3 in DNA: TGTGCCAGCAGTGAATCGGACTACAATGAGCAGTTCTTC. This codes for CASSESDYNEQFF. This chain connects TRBV6-1 to TRBJ2-1; D is unclear. The CDR3 runs 13 residues. Trimming took 2 bases from V and 3 from J, leaving 5 bases between them. Germline-derived CDR1 and CDR2 are MNHNS and SASEGT.

The rearrangement links TRBV4-3 to TRBJ2-1; D uncertain. CDR1 and CDR2 from the germline V gene are LGHNA and YSLEER. V gave up 1 base and J gave up 2 bases, with 9 bases separating them. This CDR3 has 15 amino acids. The chain's CDR3 is CASSQGGRAYNEQFF. CDR3 nucleotide sequence: TGCGCCAGCAGCCAAGGGGGTCGGGCCTACAATGAGCAGTTCTTC.

This clone occurred many times. CDR3 nucleotide sequence: TGTGCCAGCAGTTCTTTTGGGGACAAGCGGTTCTTC. Protein product: CASSSFGDKRFF. The gene calls are TRBV28 and TRBJ2-1, with a tentative D call TRBD1 (6 bases). CDR3 length: 12 amino acids. V was cut by 4 bases and J by 15 bases, with 16 bases left in between. Germline CDR1 is MDHEN and CDR2 is SYDVKM. The full variable domain, rest sourced from reference TRBV28 and TRBJ2-1, is DVKVTQSSRYLVKRTGEKVFLECVQDMDHENMFWYRQDPGLGLRLIYFSYDVKMKEKGDIPEGYSVSREKKERFSLILESASTNQTSMYLCASSSFGDKRFFGPGTRLTVL.

V usage is TRBV28 and J usage is TRBJ2-2; 14 bases align to TRBD2. Germline assignment: CDR1 MDHEN and CDR2 SYDVKM. The CDR3 loop spans 19 amino acids. V lost 5 bases and J lost 3; bases outside the gene matches: 11. The chain's CDR3 is CASSTHGLAGGMYTGELFF. CDR3 nucleotide sequence: TGTGCCAGCAGTACCCATGGACTAGCGGGAGGCATGTACACCGGGGAGCTGTTTTTT.

The rearrangement links TRBV28 to TRBJ2-3; D ambiguous. Germline CDR1 and CDR2: MDHEN and SYDVKM. Trimming took off 6 bases at V and 7 bases at J, with 8 bases between the two ends. The CDR3 is 11 amino acids. CDR3 region: CASRTFYTQYF. CDR3 nucleotides: TGTGCCAGCAGGACTTTTTATACGCAGTATTTT.

This clone was detected once. Just one base apart from a much larger clone, this may be a read error. The rearrangement links TRBV30 to TRBJ1-2, with D unclear. CDR3 length equals 14 residues. V was pared by 3 bases and J by 4 bases, with 15 bases between. Germline V gives CDR1 GTSNPN, CDR2 SVGIG (reference sequence). CDR3 sequence reads: CAWSGGRIFYGYTF. CDR3 nucleotide sequence: TGTGCCTGGAGCGGAGGGAGAATTTTCTATGGCTACACCTTC.

With regard to this clone: The sample holds other DNA sequences that translate to the same CDR3. This chain joins TRBV5-4 and TRBJ1-4; D call uncertain. The CDR3 is 15 amino acids. V was shortened by 4 bases and J by 0 bases, with 10 bases between the two germline ends. Germline lookup yields CDR1 SGHNT and CDR2 YYREEE (reference sequence). In DNA form, the CDR3 reads TGTGCCAGCAGCCCGGACGGCCCAACTAATGAAAAACTGTTTTTT. The encoded protein is CASSPDGPTNEKLFF.